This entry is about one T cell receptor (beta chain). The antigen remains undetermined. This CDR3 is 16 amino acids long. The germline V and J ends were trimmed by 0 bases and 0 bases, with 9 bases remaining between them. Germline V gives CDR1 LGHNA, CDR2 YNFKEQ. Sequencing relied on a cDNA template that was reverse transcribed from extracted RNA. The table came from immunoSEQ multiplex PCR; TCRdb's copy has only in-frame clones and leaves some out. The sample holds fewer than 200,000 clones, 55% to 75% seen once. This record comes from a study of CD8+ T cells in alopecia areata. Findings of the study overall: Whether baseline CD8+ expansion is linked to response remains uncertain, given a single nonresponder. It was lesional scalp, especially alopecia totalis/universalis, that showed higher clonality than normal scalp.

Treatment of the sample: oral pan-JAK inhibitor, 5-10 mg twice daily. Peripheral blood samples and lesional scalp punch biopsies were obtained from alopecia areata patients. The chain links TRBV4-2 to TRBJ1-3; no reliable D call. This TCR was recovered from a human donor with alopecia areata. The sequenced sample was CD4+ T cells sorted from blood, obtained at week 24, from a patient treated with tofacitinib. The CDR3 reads CASSQDVGSSGNTIYF. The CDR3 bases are TGTGCCAGCAGCCAAGATGTTGGAAGCTCTGGAAACACCATATATTTT.